This record covers a single T cell receptor beta chain. Its antigen remains unidentified. Germline assignment: CDR1 SNHLY and CDR2 FYNNEI. Trimming cost V 5 bases and J 2 bases; bases outside gene matches: 4. The CDR3 sequence is 14 residues long. The sample is drawn from a study of graft-versus-host responses after intestinal transplantation. Study background: Every one of the recipients received anti-thymocyte globulin induction and afterwards took tacrolimus and steroids for 3 to 4 years. Findings and limits, study-wide: GvH clonotypes were identified within recipient marrow, with a subset emerging first in ileum or blood. Early declines in HvG clones that occurred post-transplant were associated with peak circulating GvH clone levels.

Profiled with immunoSEQ multiplex PCR; TCRdb holds only in-frame clones, not every one. The data hold about 61,000 clones, with almost 95% observed a single time. The chain joins TRBV2 to TRBJ2-7; 9 bases agree with TRBD1. The input for sequencing was unstimulated CD4+ T cells sorted from spleen or lymph node cells, taken before transplant. The origin of this receptor is a human donor who was the organ donor for an intestinal transplant. As DNA, the CDR3 is TGTGCCAGCAGTTTAGACAGGGGGACCTACGAGCAGTACTTC. Protein sequence: CASSLDRGTYEQYF.